This TCR beta chain comes out of a study of T cell responses to AZD1222 COVID-19 vaccine. Per the germline V gene, CDR1 is MNHEY and CDR2 is SMNVEV (reference sequence). The length of the CDR3 is 12 residues. Trimming pared 9 bases from V and 1 base from J, leaving 9 bases between. Study findings and constraints: Only a handful of AZD1222 recipients, five to seven in all, had baseline seropositivity.

The method was immunoSEQ multiplex PCR; TCRdb's version includes in-frame clones alone and lacks a portion of them. The table records tens of thousands of clones, more than 85% of them present only once. About this clone itself: As yet, its antigen is unknown.

This clonotype was obtained from an adult who received the AZD1222 COVID-19 vaccine. The sample in question was peripheral blood, obtained 28 days after the second AZD1222 dose. The rearrangement joins TRBV27 to TRBJ1-1; D may be TRBD1 (5 bases). The CDR3 sequence is CASTTGNTEAFF. CDR3 DNA: TGTGCCAGTACTACAGGGAACACTGAAGCTTTCTTT.